The 27 T cell receptor beta chains reported below all come from one sample, sequenced in a study of T cells in Graves' hyperthyroidism and ophthalmopathy. Amplification targeted TCR beta CDR3 regions from RNA transcripts. First-round RT-PCR of the TCR CDR3 relied on the HTBI primer set. TCRdb passed the multiplex PCR reads through MiXCR, listing each CDR3 protein once. The table lists more than 650,000 distinct CDR3 sequences, approximately 15% of them singletons. The sample consisted of blood. These TCRs come from a woman aged 18-35 years with Graves' hyperthyroidism.

This clonotype was seen at least ten times. The CDR3 sequence is CASSTPSGWAHEKLFF. The CDR3 DNA reads TGTGCCAGCAGTACACCATCCGGCTGGGCTCACGAAAAACTGTTTTTT. The chain is built from TRBV28 and TRBJ1-4; D remains ambiguous. CDR3 length equals 16 residues. Between the trimmed V and J ends, which lost 5 bases and 8 bases, there was a span of 21 bases. CDR1 is MDHEN, CDR2 SYDVKM, per germline.

At least ten counts were recorded for this clonotype. V is TRBV30 and J is TRBJ1-2; 9 nucleotides match TRBD1. CDR1 and CDR2 (germline): GTSNPN, SVGIG (reference sequence). V lost 0 bases to trimming and J lost 7 bases; unmatched junction nucleotides: 9. This CDR3 spans 15 amino acids. CDR3 bases: TGTGCCTGGAGTGTACCGGGACAGGGATCGGGTGGCTACACCTTC. Protein: CAWSVPGQGSGGYTF.

This clonotype was observed a few times. This chain connects TRBV5-4 to TRBJ2-7; D ambiguous. V was pared by 2 bases and J by 6 bases, with 12 bases between. Germline values: CDR1 SGHNT, CDR2 YYREEE (reference sequence). This CDR3 comprises 13 residues. The CDR3 sequence: CASSLGRTPEQYF. The DNA for the CDR3 is TGTGCCAGCAGCTTAGGCAGGACCCCCGAGCAGTACTTC.

This clonotype came up a few times. The chain has TRBV6-2 or TRBV6-3 and TRBJ2-1; D call uncertain. V was trimmed by 4 bases and J by 9 bases, leaving 7 bases between them. The CDR3 is made up of 11 amino acids. Germline loops: CDR1 MNHEY, CDR2 SVGEGT. CDR3 loop: CASSSAFEQFF. CDR3 coding DNA: TGTGCCAGCAGTTCGGCATTTGAGCAGTTCTTC.

This clonotype has at least ten counts. V and J are TRBV28 and TRBJ1-1; maybe TRBD1 (5 bases). CDR1 is MDHEN, CDR2 SYDVKM, per germline. The CDR3 covers 12 residues. V lost 3 bases and J 11 bases, leaving 13 bases between the germline ends. CDR3 sequence (DNA): TGTGCCAGCAGTTTCTCCGACAGAGGGGCTTTCTTT. Amino acids: CASSFSDRGAFF. Drawing the rest from reference TRBV28 and TRBJ1-1, the complete variable domain is DVKVTQSSRYLVKRTGEKVFLECVQDMDHENMFWYRQDPGLGLRLIYFSYDVKMKEKGDIPEGYSVSREKKERFSLILESASTNQTSMYLCASSFSDRGAFFGQGTRLTVV.

In this sample, this clonotype turned up many times. The V and J genes are TRBV7-9 and TRBJ2-2; maybe TRBD1 (5 bases). Trimming shortened V by 2 bases and J by 4 bases, and 11 bases separated the two germline ends. The CDR3 is 15 residues long. Looked up from germline, CDR1 is SEHNR and CDR2 is FQNEAQ (reference sequence). CDR3 loop: CASSLLGASTGELFF. The CDR3 nucleotides read TGTGCCAGCAGCTTACTTGGGGCTAGCACCGGGGAGCTGTTTTTT.

The V and J genes are TRBV9 and TRBJ2-2; 13 nucleotides line up with TRBD2. The CDR3 totals 16 residues. Trimming took 5 bases from V and 6 from J; bases not matched to a gene: 7. Germline CDR1 reads SGDLS; CDR2 reads YYNGEE. CDR3: CASRAGLAGTAGELFF. The CDR3 DNA reads as TGTGCCAGCAGGGCGGGACTAGCGGGAACTGCCGGGGAGCTGTTTTTT.

V gene TRBV6-1 combines with J gene TRBJ2-4; 9 bases fit TRBD2. Unmatched junction bases numbered 8, after V lost 5 bases and J lost 9 bases. The CDR3 covers 14 residues. CDR1 MNHNS and CDR2 SASEGT come from the germline V gene. The CDR3 sequence is CASSLAGDGIIQYF. The CDR3, as DNA: TGTGCCAGCAGTTTAGCGGGGGACGGGATCATTCAGTACTTC.

This clonotype was picked up many times. The V and J genes are TRBV3-1 and TRBJ1-5; perhaps TRBD1 as D (5 bases). This CDR3 comprises 13 residues. From germline, CDR1 is LGHDT and CDR2 YNNKEL (reference sequence). The germline V and J ends were trimmed by 6 bases and 9 bases, with 15 bases remaining between them. In DNA, the CDR3 is TGTGCCAGCAGTCGGGACCCCCTAGGGCCCCAGCATTTT. Its protein product is CASSRDPLGPQHF.

This clonotype appeared a few times. The chain couples TRBV19 to TRBJ2-3, with 12 bases matching TRBD2. The CDR3 is 18 residues long. J lost 2 bases, V lost 5 bases, and 11 bases had no gene match. Germline CDR1 reads LNHDA; CDR2 reads SQIVND (reference sequence). Here the CDR3 reads CASSPRLAGESITDTQYF. CDR3 in DNA: TGTGCCAGTAGTCCCCGACTAGCGGGAGAGAGTATCACAGATACGCAGTATTTT.

The V and J genes are TRBV19 and TRBJ1-5; 7 nucleotides match TRBD1. Per germline, CDR1 LNHDA and CDR2 SQIVND (reference sequence). J gave up 7 bases and V 5 bases, and 8 bases lay outside the gene matches. The CDR3 extends over 14 amino acids. CDR3 nucleotides: TGTGCCAGTAGTTCAGGGGGAACGGGACAGCCCCAGCATTTT. Its protein product is CASSSGGTGQPQHF. Complete variable domain (other parts from reference TRBV19 and TRBJ1-5): DGGITQSPKYLFRKEGQNVTLSCEQNLNHDAMYWYRQDPGQGLRLIYYSQIVNDFQKGDIAEGYSVSREKKESFPLTVTSAQKNPTAFYLCASSSGGTGQPQHFGDGTRLSIL.

This chain connects TRBV14 to TRBJ1-2; D is ambiguous. There are 14 residues in the CDR3. Germline V gene sequence: CDR1 SGHDN, CDR2 FVKESK. The germline V and J ends were trimmed by 1 base and 4 bases, with 10 bases remaining between them. For the CDR3, the DNA is TGTGCCAGCAGCCAAGCTCTGGGAAGCTATGGCTACACCTTC. This translates into CASSQALGSYGYTF.

This clonotype turned up a few times. The chain employs TRBV30 and TRBJ2-1; D uncertain. With 4 bases removed from V and 8 bases from J, the gap between germline ends came to 12 bases. This CDR3 contains 12 residues. The germline V gene has CDR1 GTSNPN and CDR2 SVGIG (reference sequence). CDR3 protein: CAWKIRWDEQFF. In nucleotides, the CDR3 is TGTGCCTGGAAAATCCGATGGGATGAGCAGTTCTTC.

V usage is TRBV6-1 and J usage is TRBJ2-3; D ambiguous. Germline assignment: CDR1 MNHNS and CDR2 SASEGT. The CDR3 has 12 residues. The V end was cut by 8 bases, the J end by 4 bases, with 10 bases between. In DNA, the CDR3 is TGTGCCAGCCGGGTAGCAGCAGATACGCAGTATTTT. Encoded protein: CASRVAADTQYF.

The V call is TRBV11-2, the J call TRBJ2-2; weak D call: TRBD2 (5 bases). Trimming took 6 bases from V and 4 from J, leaving 15 bases between them. The germline V gene has CDR1 SGHAT and CDR2 FQNNGV. This CDR3 contains 15 residues. CDR3 in DNA: TGTGCCAGCAGGGCAGTGGGTGAGGGCACCGGGGAGCTGTTTTTT. Translated: CASRAVGEGTGELFF. The full variable domain, in which reference TRBV11-2 and TRBJ2-2 provide the parts outside the CDR3, is EAGVAQSPRYKIIEKRQSVAFWCNPISGHATLYWYQQILGQGPKLLIQFQNNGVVDDSQLPKDRFSAERLKGVDSTLKIQPAKLEDSAVYLCASRAVGEGTGELFFGEGSRLTVL.

This clonotype came up many times. This rearrangement joins TRBV28 to TRBJ2-5, with unresolved D. V was clipped by 1 base and J by 2 bases, with 14 bases between them. Germline V gene data show CDR1 as MDHEN and CDR2 as SYDVKM. The CDR3 runs to 16 residues. The CDR3 sequence: CASSLYPGVNQETQYF. CDR3 nucleotides: TGTGCCAGCAGTTTATACCCCGGAGTGAATCAAGAGACCCAGTACTTC.

Ten or more counts support this clonotype. This chain connects TRBV18 to TRBJ2-2; no firm D call. V lost 3 bases and J lost 1, with 9 bases in between. This CDR3 spans 15 amino acids. Germline values: CDR1 KGHSH, CDR2 LQKENI. Written as DNA, the CDR3 is TGTGCCAGCTCACCGGCTGGGAAGAACACCGGGGAGCTGTTTTTT. Amino acids: CASSPAGKNTGELFF.

The chain carries TRBV19 and TRBJ1-5, with a tentative D call TRBD1 (6 bases). Trimming left V 8 bases short and J 3 bases short, with 11 bases between. The CDR3 totals 13 residues. Per the germline V gene, CDR1 is LNHDA and CDR2 is SQIVND (reference sequence). For the CDR3, the DNA is TGTGCCAGTTGGGGGGCGGTCAATCAGCCCCAGCATTTT. Translation: CASWGAVNQPQHF.

This chain joins TRBV24-1 and TRBJ2-7; 7 bases match TRBD2. Germline lookup yields CDR1 KGHDR and CDR2 SFDVKD. This CDR3 has 14 amino acids. The V and J ends lost 8 bases and 2 bases, in that order; junction bases with no gene match: 8. CDR3 nucleotide sequence: TGTGCCACCAAAAGCGGGACCCGCCCCTACGAGCAGTACTTC. Translation gives CATKSGTRPYEQYF.

This clonotype was counted ten times or more. This chain connects TRBV11-2 to TRBJ2-7; possible D gene TRBD1, 5 bases. Germline assignment: CDR1 SGHAT and CDR2 FQNNGV. The CDR3 has 13 residues. The V end was cut by 5 bases, the J end by 5 bases, with 13 bases between. The chain's CDR3 is CASSAQGWDEQYF. Written as DNA, the CDR3 is TGTGCCAGCAGCGCCCAGGGATGGGACGAGCAGTACTTC.

CDR3 protein: CAWQTPGEANYGYTF. In DNA form, the CDR3 reads TGTGCCTGGCAGACCCCAGGGGAAGCTAACTATGGCTACACCTTC. The chain joins TRBV30 to TRBJ1-2, with D perhaps TRBD1 (6 bases). The CDR3 is 15 residues long. CDR1 and CDR2 from the germline V gene are GTSNPN and SVGIG (reference sequence). The V gene lost 5 bases and the J gene lost 0 bases, with 16 bases spanning the gap.

The chain links TRBV29-1 to TRBJ1-4; D perhaps matches TRBD1 (6 bases). Germline assignment: CDR1 SQVTM and CDR2 ANQGSEA. The CDR3 spans 14 residues. This CDR3 is CIIPGGGSSEKLFF. Here the CDR3 DNA reads TGCATCATTCCCGGGGGGGGCTCTAGTGAAAAACTGTTTTTT.

This clonotype was observed a handful of times. The chain joins TRBV27 to TRBJ2-3; D is possibly TRBD2 (6 bases). There are 14 residues in the CDR3. Trimming cost V 3 bases and J 4 bases, with 11 bases left between them. Germline V CDR1 and CDR2: MNHEY, SMNVEV (reference sequence). CDR3 region: CASSLAAGPDTQYF. The CDR3, as DNA: TGTGCCAGCAGTTTGGCAGCGGGCCCAGATACGCAGTATTTT.

This clonotype was observed a few times. The J gene is TRBJ2-3, the V gene TRBV30; D is uncertain. The CDR3 covers 11 residues. Germline CDR1 GTSNPN, CDR2 SVGIG (reference sequence). V was shortened by 2 bases and J by 7 bases, with 7 bases between the two germline ends. CDR3 DNA sequence: TGTGCCTGGAGTAGAGCTTATACGCAGTATTTT. Its translation is CAWSRAYTQYF.

This clonotype was found a few times. This chain joins TRBV28 and TRBJ1-1, with D possibly matching TRBD1 (6 bases). The CDR3 spans 15 residues. V lost 6 bases, J lost 1 base, and 15 bases lay in between. Per germline, CDR1 MDHEN and CDR2 SYDVKM. Written as DNA, the CDR3 is TGTGCCAGCAGCCGTCAGACAGGCCAGAACACTGAAGCTTTCTTT. Its translation is CASSRQTGQNTEAFF.

This clonotype was observed a few times. V gene TRBV6-6 combines with J gene TRBJ1-3; D unresolved. Per germline, CDR1 MNHNY and CDR2 SVGAGI (reference sequence). The V gene lost 2 bases and the J gene lost 3 bases, with 11 bases spanning the gap. CDR3 length: 15 amino acids. CDR3 DNA sequence: TGTGCCAGCAGTTACGCCGAGGGAGGTGGAAACACCATATATTTT. Protein sequence: CASSYAEGGGNTIYF.

The chain joins TRBV20-1 to TRBJ2-6, with TRBD2 matching 7 bases. Trimming cost V 3 bases and J 2 bases; bases outside gene matches: 4. This CDR3 is built from 15 residues. Germline V gene sequence: CDR1 DFQATT, CDR2 SNEGSKA (reference sequence). The DNA of the CDR3 is TGCAGTGCTAGCCTGGGAGGGACTGGGGCCAACGTCCTGACTTTC. Amino acid sequence: CSASLGGTGANVLTF.